A single sample is the source of the 22 T cell receptor beta chains below, sequenced in a study of CD8 T cells in Susac syndrome. Random hexamers were used to reverse transcribe roughly 0.45 to 1 ug of RNA. MiXCR was run by TCRdb on the immunoSEQ multiplex PCR reads, yielding one entry per CDR3 protein. The sample gives 70,000 to 95,000 distinct CDR3 sequences, around 94% of which show up once; roughly 1% is in the top ten. Sequencing used CD8+ T cells from PBMCs. These receptors were obtained from a human donor with Susac syndrome.

V gene TRBV5-1 combines with J gene TRBJ2-7; D is possibly TRBD1 (9 bases). V gave up 2 bases and J gave up 4 bases, with 19 bases separating them. In germline, CDR1 is SGHRS, CDR2 YFSETQ. CDR3 length: 16 residues. CDR3 loop: CASSLTGTGTRYEQYF. CDR3 DNA: TGCGCCAGCAGCTTAACCGGGACAGGGACTAGGTACGAGCAGTACTTC.

The genes are TRBV25-1 and TRBJ2-5; D gene ambiguous. This CDR3 has 12 amino acids. Trimming removed 4 bases at V and 5 bases at J, with 8 bases between. Germline-derived CDR1 and CDR2 are MGHDK and SYGVNS. Here the CDR3 DNA reads TGTGCCAGCAGTGCTCCTGGGGAGACCCAGTACTTC. It is translated as CASSAPGETQYF.

CDR3 amino acids: CATSDSGTGLIGYTF. CDR3 bases: TGTGCCACCAGTGATTCGGGGACAGGGCTGATCGGCTACACCTTC. The rearrangement uses TRBV24-1 and TRBJ1-2; 9 bases fit TRBD1. Germline V gives CDR1 KGHDR, CDR2 SFDVKD. The V segment lost 2 bases and the J segment 8 bases; nucleotides outside the gene matches: 8. This CDR3 has 15 amino acids.

The V call is TRBV7-9, the J call TRBJ1-2, with 7 bases fitting TRBD1. Germline V gene sequence: CDR1 SEHNR, CDR2 FQNEAQ (reference sequence). The CDR3 has 14 amino acids. J was trimmed by 4 bases and V by 8 bases; bases with no gene match: 10. The chain's CDR3 is CASDYSGTAYGYTF. CDR3 nucleotide sequence: TGTGCCAGCGACTATTCCGGGACAGCCTATGGCTACACCTTC.

The chain is built from TRBV24-1 and TRBJ2-2; D might be TRBD1 (6 bases). Trimming cost V 8 bases and J 3 bases, with 15 bases left between them. The CDR3 is 15 amino acids. The germline gives CDR1 KGHDR, CDR2 SFDVKD. The CDR3 spells CATKQGGLDTGELFF. CDR3 sequence (DNA): TGTGCCACCAAACAGGGCGGATTAGACACCGGGGAGCTGTTTTTT.

J is TRBJ2-5 and V is TRBV2, with 10 positions matching TRBD1. The CDR3 runs 15 residues. CDR1 is SNHLY and CDR2 is FYNNEI in the germline V gene. V lost 6 bases and J lost 5; bases outside the gene matches: 9. CDR3 sequence (DNA): TGTGCCAGCAGCCTCGGGACAGGGGATGGGGAGACCCAGTACTTC. Translated, it gives CASSLGTGDGETQYF.

V and J are TRBV29-1 and TRBJ2-3; D tentatively reads TRBD1 or TRBD2 (6 bases each). Germline V gene lookup returns CDR1 SQVTM and CDR2 ANQGSEA. The CDR3 is 16 amino acids. V was trimmed by 3 bases and J by 1 base, leaving 17 bases between them. The CDR3 coding sequence is TGCAGCGTTGATGCGCTGGGGGGCAGCGGCACAGATACGCAGTATTTT. It is translated as CSVDALGGSGTDTQYF.

The V and J genes are TRBV7-9 and TRBJ2-7, with 9 bases aligning to TRBD1. Looked up from germline, CDR1 is SEHNR and CDR2 is FQNEAQ (reference sequence). The trim removed 4 bases at V and 6 bases at J, leaving 7 bases unmatched. The CDR3 covers 14 residues. The CDR3 nucleotides read TGTGCCAGCAGCTCCGGGACAGGGTTTATCGAGCAGTACTTC. As protein: CASSSGTGFIEQYF.

The V gene is TRBV18, the J gene TRBJ2-3; D is unresolved. The CDR3 spans 14 residues. Trimming took 3 bases from V and 1 from J, leaving 8 bases between them. Germline CDR1 reads KGHSH; CDR2 reads LQKENI. CDR3 in DNA: TGTGCCAGCTCACCCCCTCGGGGCACAGATACGCAGTATTTT. Translation: CASSPPRGTDTQYF.

This sequence joins TRBV29-1 and TRBJ2-5, with D tentatively TRBD2 (7 bases). Trimming took off 1 base at V and 1 base at J, with 22 bases between the two ends. The CDR3 is 18 residues long. The germline gives CDR1 SQVTM, CDR2 ANQGSEA. The CDR3 sequence: CSVEVDGGAPLFQETQYF. The CDR3 DNA reads TGCAGCGTTGAAGTTGATGGGGGGGCCCCGCTCTTCCAAGAGACCCAGTACTTC.

The chain combines TRBV12-3 or TRBV12-4 with TRBJ2-2; D unresolved. The germline V and J ends were trimmed by 5 bases and 5 bases, with 24 bases remaining between them. The CDR3 sequence is 18 residues long. The CDR3 region is CASSTPDGPQITTGELFF. The CDR3 bases are TGTGCCAGCAGTACTCCCGACGGACCTCAAATTACAACCGGGGAGCTGTTTTTT.

The rearrangement links TRBV20-1 to TRBJ2-6, with 9 bases identical to TRBD1. The germline V gene has CDR1 DFQATT and CDR2 SNEGSKA (reference sequence). V shed 4 bases and J 1 base; nucleotides not matched to a gene: 8. The CDR3 length is 17 residues. Here the CDR3 DNA reads TGCAGTGCTATCCCTGACAGGGGGGCTTCTGGGGCCAACGTCCTGACTTTC. Amino acids: CSAIPDRGASGANVLTF.

The rearrangement links TRBV7-9 to TRBJ1-1; 10 positions match TRBD1. The CDR3 length is 15 residues. Germline CDR1 SEHNR, CDR2 FQNEAQ (reference sequence). V lost 4 bases to trimming and J lost 2 bases; unmatched junction nucleotides: 4. The CDR3 region has the DNA TGTGCCAGCAGCTACGGGGACAGGGGTAACACTGAAGCTTTCTTT. It yields the protein CASSYGDRGNTEAFF.

J is TRBJ1-1 and V is TRBV29-1; D possibly corresponds to TRBD1 (6 bases). The germline V and J ends were trimmed by 6 bases and 0 bases, with 20 bases remaining between them. Germline V gene sequence: CDR1 SQVTM, CDR2 ANQGSEA. The CDR3 totals 16 residues. In nucleotides, the CDR3 is TGCAGCGTCGTCGTGGGGGGCTCCCTTATGAACACTGAAGCTTTCTTT. It translates to CSVVVGGSLMNTEAFF.

The V and J genes are TRBV30 and TRBJ2-1; 7 positions agree with TRBD2. V lost 0 bases, J lost 7 bases, and 6 bases stayed unmatched. The germline V gene encodes CDR1 GTSNPN and CDR2 SVGIG (reference sequence). The CDR3 runs 14 residues. This chain's CDR3 is CAWSVGLGLNEQFF. Here the CDR3 DNA reads TGTGCCTGGAGTGTAGGACTAGGTCTTAATGAGCAGTTCTTC. Together with reference TRBV30 and TRBJ2-1, the CDR3 gives the full variable domain: SQTIHQWPATLVQPVGSPLSLECTVEGTSNPNLYWYRQAAGRGLQLLFYSVGIGQISSEVPQNLSASRPQDRQFILSSKKLLLSDSGFYLCAWSVGLGLNEQFFGPGTRLTVL.

The V and J genes are TRBV2 and TRBJ2-4, with D unresolved. This CDR3 has 13 amino acids. Trimming left V 3 bases short and J 8 bases short, with 11 bases between. The germline gives CDR1 SNHLY, CDR2 FYNNEI. The CDR3 sequence: CASSDPGLDIQYF. The CDR3 DNA follows: TGTGCCAGCAGTGACCCCGGTCTGGACATTCAGTACTTC.

The V gene is TRBV19, the J gene TRBJ2-4; D gene ambiguous. Germline CDR1 reads LNHDA; CDR2 reads SQIVND (reference sequence). The CDR3 extends over 13 amino acids. Deletions cut 3 bases from V and 5 bases from J, with 8 bases between. CDR3 nucleotides: TGTGCCAGTAGTATTTTTGCGGAAAACATTCAGTACTTC. It codes for CASSIFAENIQYF. The full variable domain, in which reference TRBV19 and TRBJ2-4 provide the parts outside the CDR3, is DGGITQSPKYLFRKEGQNVTLSCEQNLNHDAMYWYRQDPGQGLRLIYYSQIVNDFQKGDIAEGYSVSREKKESFPLTVTSAQKNPTAFYLCASSIFAENIQYFGAGTRLSVL.

The chain employs TRBV11-2 and TRBJ2-2; 11 bases agree with TRBD2. The CDR3 runs 17 residues. The junction had 3 bases not matched to a gene; V was cut back by 1 base and J by 2 bases. Germline CDR1 reads SGHAT; CDR2 reads FQNNGV. CDR3 in DNA: TGTGCCAGCAGCTTAGTACTAGCGGGAGTCAACACCGGGGAGCTGTTTTTT. Translated, it gives CASSLVLAGVNTGELFF.

The rearrangement uses TRBV4-3 and TRBJ2-1; TRBD1 agrees at 8 bases. V lost 4 bases to trimming and J lost 3 bases; unmatched junction nucleotides: 5. Germline values: CDR1 LGHNA, CDR2 YSLEER. The CDR3 extends over 15 amino acids. The chain's CDR3 is CASSRRTGNYNEQFF. The CDR3 coding sequence is TGCGCCAGCAGCCGCCGGACAGGGAACTACAATGAGCAGTTCTTC.

The genes are TRBV11-2 and TRBJ2-1, with D maybe TRBD2 (6 bases). Germline CDR1 and CDR2: SGHAT and FQNNGV. Trimming took 6 bases from V and 4 from J, leaving 16 bases between them. The CDR3 runs to 15 residues. CDR3: CASSSDYLAYNEQFF. DNA of the CDR3: TGTGCCAGCAGTTCGGACTACCTGGCGTACAATGAGCAGTTCTTC.

This clonotype was recorded once. This chain links TRBV7-9 with TRBJ2-1; D not certain. The germline V gene encodes CDR1 SEHNR and CDR2 FQNEAQ (reference sequence). CDR3 length equals 13 residues. Deletions cut 2 bases from V and 5 bases from J, with 7 bases between. CDR3 amino acids: CASSLPSNNEQFF. Written as DNA, the CDR3 is TGTGCCAGCAGCTTACCCAGCAACAATGAGCAGTTCTTC.

The chain recombines TRBV4-1 with TRBJ1-1, with TRBD1 as a possible D gene (6 bases). This CDR3 is 18 amino acids long. V was cut by 0 bases and J by 0 bases, with 17 bases left in between. Germline assignment: CDR1 MGHRA and CDR2 YSYEKL. In nucleotides, the CDR3 is TGCGCCAGCAGCCAAGATCAGTACAGGGCTGGGATGAACACTGAAGCTTTCTTT. It translates to CASSQDQYRAGMNTEAFF.